This TCR beta chain comes out of a study of low-dose radiotherapy and immunotherapy resistance in tumors. Study as a whole: The study gave patients oral aspirin 300 mg daily for four cycles from cycle 1 day 1.

This clonotype was detected ten times or more. Stated time point: before trial treatment. Germline values: CDR1 SNHLY, CDR2 FYNNEI. Deletions cut 8 bases from V and 4 bases from J, with 6 bases between. The CDR3 is 11 residues long. First-strand cDNA used TRAV- and TRBV-specific primers, covering alpha and beta chains. TCRs were amplified for roughly 20 PCR cycles with a constant-region primer and V-primer adapter. TCRdb processed the reads anew with MiXCR; each CDR3 protein has one entry. The table has roughly 54,000 distinct CDR3 sequences, around 27% seen once. The specimen comprised PBMCs, sampled before treatment. V usage is TRBV2 and J usage is TRBJ2-1; D ambiguous. The TCR originated in a male donor with prostate cancer. The CDR3 region is CASGFYNEQFF. The CDR3 coding sequence is TGTGCCAGCGGATTTTACAATGAGCAGTTCTTC.